This TCR beta chain emerged from a study of shared clonotypes between healthy human individuals. Study-level points and caveats: Rarefaction demonstrated incomplete sorted-subset sequencing despite large depth. Estimated clonotype richness was generally higher in naive than memory subsets.

Notes on this clone: The antigen is not known.

Several immunoSEQ plates received, in even portions, the genomic DNA of each subset. Sequenced by immunoSEQ multiplex PCR; TCRdb stores in-frame clones only, minus some. The top ten clones hold around 0.11% of a sample with about 590,000 clones, nearly 97% of them seen once. Naive CD8 cells, CD45RO-negative and positively selected for CCR7, excluded terminally differentiated effector memory CD45RA+ cells. CDR3 length equals 12 residues. CDR1 is SGHAT, CDR2 FQNNGV, per germline. Trimming removed 5 bases from V and 5 bases from J, with 7 bases in between. The V gene is TRBV11-2, the J gene TRBJ2-1, with a weak D call TRBD2 (6 bases). Sequenced material: naive CD8+ T cells sorted from blood. This TCR was recovered from a woman in her 30s in good health. CDR3 residues: CASSGGNNEQFF. The CDR3 DNA sequence: TGTGCCAGCAGCGGCGGGAACAATGAGCAGTTCTTC.